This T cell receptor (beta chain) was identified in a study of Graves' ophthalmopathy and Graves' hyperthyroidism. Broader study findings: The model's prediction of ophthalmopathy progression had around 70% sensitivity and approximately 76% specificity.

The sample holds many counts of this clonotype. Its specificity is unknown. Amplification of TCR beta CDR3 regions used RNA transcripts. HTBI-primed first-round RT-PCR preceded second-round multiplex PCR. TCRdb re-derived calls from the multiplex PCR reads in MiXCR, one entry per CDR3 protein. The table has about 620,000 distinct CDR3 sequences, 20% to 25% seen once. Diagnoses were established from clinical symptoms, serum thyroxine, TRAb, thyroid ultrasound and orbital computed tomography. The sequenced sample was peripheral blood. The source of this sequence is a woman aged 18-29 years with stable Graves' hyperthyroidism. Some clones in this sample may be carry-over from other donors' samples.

For the CDR3, the DNA is TGTGCCAGCAGTTACTCAAGACAGGGAAATGGCTACACCTTC. This gives the protein CASSYSRQGNGYTF. The chain is built from TRBV6-5 and TRBJ1-2, with 7 positions matching TRBD1. V was clipped by 0 bases and J by 6 bases; unmatched bases: 4. This CDR3 spans 14 amino acids. In germline, CDR1 is MNHEY, CDR2 SVGAGI.